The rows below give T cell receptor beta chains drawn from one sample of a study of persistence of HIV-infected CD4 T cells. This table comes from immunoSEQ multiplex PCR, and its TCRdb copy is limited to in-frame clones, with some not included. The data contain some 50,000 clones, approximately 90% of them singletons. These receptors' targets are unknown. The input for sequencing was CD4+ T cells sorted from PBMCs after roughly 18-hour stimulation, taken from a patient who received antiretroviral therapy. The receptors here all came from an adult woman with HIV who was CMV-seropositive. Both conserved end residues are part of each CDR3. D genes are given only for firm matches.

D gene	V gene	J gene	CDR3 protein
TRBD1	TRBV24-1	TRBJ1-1	CATSEQGIAFF
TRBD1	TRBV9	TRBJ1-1	CASSLQRGQGHPGVTEAFF
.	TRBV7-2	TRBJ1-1	CASSLAADRRSRMRHTEAFF
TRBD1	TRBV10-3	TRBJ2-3	CAISERGQGATGTDTQYF
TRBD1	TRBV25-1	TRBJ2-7	CASSVGQPYEQYF
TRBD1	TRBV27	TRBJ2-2	CASSLIEGTGLAGELFF
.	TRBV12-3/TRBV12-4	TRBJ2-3	CASRRGPSDTQYF
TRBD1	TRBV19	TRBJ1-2	CASSIDAGQGIYTF
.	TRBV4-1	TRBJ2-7	CASSQVGAGRATYEQYF
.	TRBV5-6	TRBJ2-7	CASSGVMTGEQYF
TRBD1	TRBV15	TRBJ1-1	CATSRGQGITEAFF
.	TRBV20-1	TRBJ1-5	CSASSRGGDSNQPQHF
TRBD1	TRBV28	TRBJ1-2	CASTSGDRVYGYTF
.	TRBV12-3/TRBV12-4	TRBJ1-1	CASSQGGFTEAFF
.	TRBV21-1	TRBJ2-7	CASSNRDLAYEQYF
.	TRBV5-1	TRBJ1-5	CASSLAEGRPQHF
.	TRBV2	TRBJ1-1	CASSRRLQEAFF
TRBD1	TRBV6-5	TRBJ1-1	CASSYSWTGGTEAFF
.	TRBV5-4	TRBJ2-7	CASSYGPTITYEQYF
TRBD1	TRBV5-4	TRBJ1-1	CASSLSWGQGATTEAFF
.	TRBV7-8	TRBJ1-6	CASSLGVGSPLHF
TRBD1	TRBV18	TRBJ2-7	CASSPGAGGWGEQYF
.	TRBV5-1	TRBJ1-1	CASSLEGTLGTEAFF
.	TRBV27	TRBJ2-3	CASSLTWKADTQYF
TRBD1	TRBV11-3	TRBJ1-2	CASSLGQGGGYTF
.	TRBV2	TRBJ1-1	CASTLPPEGAFF
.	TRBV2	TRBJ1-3	CASIEGGRDTIYF
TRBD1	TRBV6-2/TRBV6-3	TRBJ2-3	CASSYSGRGRRDTQYF
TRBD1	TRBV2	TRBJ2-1	CASSSLLGTGAVEQFF
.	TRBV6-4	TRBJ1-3	CASSEDGGPNTIYF
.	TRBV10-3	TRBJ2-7	CAISEWAGYEQYF
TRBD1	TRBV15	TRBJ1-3	CATSLDRGSGNTIYF
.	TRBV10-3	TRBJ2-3	CAISDSEDTQYF
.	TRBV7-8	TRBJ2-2	CASSLVDTGELFF
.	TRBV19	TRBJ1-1	CASSIGTRNTEAFF
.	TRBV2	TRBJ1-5	CASSEGMGNQPQHF
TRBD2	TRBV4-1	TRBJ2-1	CASSQDPGVRRAGGYNEQFF
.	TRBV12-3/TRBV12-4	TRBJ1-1	CASRLSGGGEAFF
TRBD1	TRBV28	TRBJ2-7	CASSTRGQGRAEQYF
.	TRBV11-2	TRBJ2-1	CASSLGRTNEQFF
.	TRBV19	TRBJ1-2	CASSISPGPSWGYTF
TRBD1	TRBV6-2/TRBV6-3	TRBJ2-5	CASSYVGTGGITPWETQYF
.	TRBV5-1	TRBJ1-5	CASSLGETPSNQPQHF
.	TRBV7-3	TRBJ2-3	CASSLGVTDTQYF
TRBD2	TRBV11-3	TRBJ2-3	CASSLEAGAQQYF
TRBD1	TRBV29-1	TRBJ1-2	CSTRGQGSYGYTF
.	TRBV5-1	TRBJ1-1	CASSPGYVNTEAFF
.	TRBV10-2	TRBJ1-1	CASSDSIQRNTEAFF
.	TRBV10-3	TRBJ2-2	CAISEGVTGELFF
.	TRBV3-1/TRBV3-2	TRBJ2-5	CASSPSGEAGGTQYF
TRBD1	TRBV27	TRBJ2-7	CASSSRTGWNTYEQYF
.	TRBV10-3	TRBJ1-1	CAISDPREGFQAFF
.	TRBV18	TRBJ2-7	CASATTGTTYEQYF
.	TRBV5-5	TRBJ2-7	CASSWGLQNNYEQYF
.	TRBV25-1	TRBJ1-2	CASSDTYGYTF
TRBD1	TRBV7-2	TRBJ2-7	CASSPLRGQGAYEQYF
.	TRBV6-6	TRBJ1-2	CASTLSRGNYGYTF